The clone carrying this T cell receptor (beta chain) has at least ten counts. The data were taken from a study of shared clonotypes between healthy human individuals. Study summary: The plates for each donor numbered three CD4 naive, three CD4 memory, two CD8 naive and one CD8 memory.

The test was conducted at deep level. Produced via immunoSEQ multiplex PCR; TCRdb's table is partial and in-frame only. Counted here are over 100,000 clones, approximately 70% occurring once; the ten biggest clones make up about 23%. Recent acute infections and vaccinations were absent in the healthy HIV-negative adult donors. The length of the CDR3 is 15 residues. V shed 3 bases and J shed 5 bases, with 16 bases lying between them. The germline gives CDR1 SGHTA, CDR2 FQGNSA. The J gene is TRBJ2-5, the V gene TRBV7-2; D may be TRBD1 or TRBD2 (5 bases each). The sample taken for sequencing was memory CD8+ T cells sorted from blood. Subset described: CD45RO+ cells pooled with CCR7-negative TemRA cells. The sequence was obtained from a woman aged 30 to 39 in good health. Here the CDR3 DNA reads TGTGCCAGCAGCTTGGGGGACGGCCATACGGAGACCCAGTACTTC. It codes for CASSLGDGHTETQYF.